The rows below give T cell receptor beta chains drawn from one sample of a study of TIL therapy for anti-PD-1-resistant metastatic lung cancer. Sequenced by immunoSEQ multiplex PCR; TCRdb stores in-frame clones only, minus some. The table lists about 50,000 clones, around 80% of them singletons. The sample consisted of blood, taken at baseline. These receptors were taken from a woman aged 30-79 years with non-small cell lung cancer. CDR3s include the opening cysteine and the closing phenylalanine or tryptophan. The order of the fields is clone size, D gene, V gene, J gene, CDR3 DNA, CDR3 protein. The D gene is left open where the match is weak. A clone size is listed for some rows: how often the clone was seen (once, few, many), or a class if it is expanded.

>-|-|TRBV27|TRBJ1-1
TGTGCCAGCAAAGTCTCCGGGGGCACTGAAGCTTTCTTT
CASKVSGGTEAFF
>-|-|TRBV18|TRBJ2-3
TGTGCCAGCTCACCCTCGGGTGGTACGCAGTATTTT
CASSPSGGTQYF
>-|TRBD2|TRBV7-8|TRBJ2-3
TGTGCCAGCAGCTCCCCCGGGGGGGATACGCAGTATTTT
CASSSPGGDTQYF
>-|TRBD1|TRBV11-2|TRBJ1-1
TGTGCCAGCAGCTTAGGCAGGAGTAGGCCTCATGCCTCAGGGGGTGAAGCTTTCTTT
CASSLGRSRPHASGGEAFF
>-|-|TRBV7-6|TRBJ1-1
TGTGCCAGCAGCTTAAGGACCTCGGGCACTGAAGCTTTCTTT
CASSLRTSGTEAFF
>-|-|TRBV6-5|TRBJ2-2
TGTGCCAGCAGTTACTCGATCCGGGGGGAGCTGTTTTTT
CASSYSIRGELFF
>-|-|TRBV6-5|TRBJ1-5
TGTGCCAGCAGTTACTCGGGAGGGTCGAGGCAGCCCCAGCATTTT
CASSYSGGSRQPQHF
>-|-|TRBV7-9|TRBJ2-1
TGTGCCAGCAGTATGCCGGGGATTTCCTACAATGAGCAGTTCTTC
CASSMPGISYNEQFF
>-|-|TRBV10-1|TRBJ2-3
TGCGCCAGCAGTTGGGCAGGGTCAGATACGCAGTATTTT
CASSWAGSDTQYF
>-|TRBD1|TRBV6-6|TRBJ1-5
TGTGCCAGCAGTTACGGGCAGGGGGAGGGCAATCAGCCCCAGCATTTT
CASSYGQGEGNQPQHF
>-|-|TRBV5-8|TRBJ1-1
TGTGCCAGCAGCTTGGATCGGTCAGGGTACGGGACTGAAGCTTTCTTT
CASSLDRSGYGTEAFF
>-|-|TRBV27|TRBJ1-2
TGTGCCAGCAGTTTAGTCGGGGAGAACTATGGCTACACCTTC
CASSLVGENYGYTF
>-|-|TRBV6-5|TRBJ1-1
TGTGCCAGCAGCTTCGACAGGGAAGCTTTCTTT
CASSFDREAFF
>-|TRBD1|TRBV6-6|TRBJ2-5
TGTGCCAGCAGACCAACAGGGGTCCAAGAGACCCAGTACTTC
CASRPTGVQETQYF
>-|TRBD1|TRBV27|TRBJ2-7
TGTGCCAGCAGTTCTCTCGGGACAGGAACCCACGAGCAGTACTTC
CASSSLGTGTHEQYF
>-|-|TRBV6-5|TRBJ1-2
TGTGCCAGCAGGAAACAGGGCTGGGCCTATGGCTACACCTTC
CASRKQGWAYGYTF
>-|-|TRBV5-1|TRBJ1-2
TGCGCCAGCAGCTTGGCGGGGGGAAACTATGGCTACACCTTC
CASSLAGGNYGYTF
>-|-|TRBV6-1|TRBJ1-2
TGTGCCAGCAGTGAGCCGACATATAGTTATGGCTACACCTTC
CASSEPTYSYGYTF
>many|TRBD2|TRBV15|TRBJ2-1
TGTGCCACCAGCAGAGAAGGGACTAGAACCAATGAGCAGTTCTTC
CATSREGTRTNEQFF
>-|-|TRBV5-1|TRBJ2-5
TGCGCCAGCAGCTTGACGGTGCGAGAGACCCAGTACTTC
CASSLTVRETQYF
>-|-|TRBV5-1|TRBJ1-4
TGCGCCAGCAGCTTGGTCAACCAACCTAATGAAAAACTGTTTTTT
CASSLVNQPNEKLFF
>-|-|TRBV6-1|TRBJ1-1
TGTGCCAGCAGAGGGGGAGGTGGGCGCACTGAAGCTTTCTTT
CASRGGGGRTEAFF
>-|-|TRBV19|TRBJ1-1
TGTGCCAGTAGTATAGGGCCAGGGCGGAACACTGAAGCTTTCTTT
CASSIGPGRNTEAFF
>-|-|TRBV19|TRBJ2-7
TGTGCCAGTAGTATAGATAGCCAGGTCTCCTACGAGCAGTACTTC
CASSIDSQVSYEQYF
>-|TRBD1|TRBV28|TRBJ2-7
TGTGCCAGCAGGCGTGGAAACAGGGGGCGCGAGCAGTACTTC
CASRRGNRGREQYF
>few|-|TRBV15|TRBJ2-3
TGTGCCACCAGCAGAGATTACCAGGGGGATACGCAGTATTTT
CATSRDYQGDTQYF
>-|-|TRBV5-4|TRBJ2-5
TGTGCCAGCAGCGGAGGGACAGCGCAAGAGACCCAGTACTTC
CASSGGTAQETQYF
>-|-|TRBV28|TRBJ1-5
TGTGCCAGCAGTAGGAGTCTGGCTCCCAATCAGCCCCAGCATTTT
CASSRSLAPNQPQHF
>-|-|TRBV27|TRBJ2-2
TGTGCCAGCAGTTTGTTCGGCGGGGAGCTGTTTTTT
CASSLFGGELFF
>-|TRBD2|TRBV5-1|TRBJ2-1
TGCGCCAGCAGCTTGGTGGAGCGGGGGGTAAGTGAGCAGTTCTTC
CASSLVERGVSEQFF
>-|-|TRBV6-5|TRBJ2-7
TGTGCCAGCAGATCTACCTACGAGCAGTACTTC
CASRSTYEQYF
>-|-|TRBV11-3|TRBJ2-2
TGTGCCAGCAGCCCTAGCCAGGGGCTAATCACCGGGGAGCTGTTTTTT
CASSPSQGLITGELFF
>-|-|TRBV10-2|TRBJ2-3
TGCGCCAGCAGTGAATTCGAGTCACGCACAGATACGCAGTATTTT
CASSEFESRTDTQYF
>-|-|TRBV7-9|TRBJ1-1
TGTGCCAGCAGCCGTTTGACGGGAGCTTTCTTT
CASSRLTGAFF
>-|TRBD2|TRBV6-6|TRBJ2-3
TGTGCCAGCAGTTACGGCGGGAGGGGAGATACGCAGTATTTT
CASSYGGRGDTQYF
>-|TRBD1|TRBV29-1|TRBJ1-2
TGCAGCGTTGAGGGGACAGGGGGCGATAACTATGGCTACACCTTC
CSVEGTGGDNYGYTF
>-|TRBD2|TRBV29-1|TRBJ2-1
TGCAGCGTTGAACCCCCCGTCGGGGGGGCCAATGAGCAGTTCTTC
CSVEPPVGGANEQFF